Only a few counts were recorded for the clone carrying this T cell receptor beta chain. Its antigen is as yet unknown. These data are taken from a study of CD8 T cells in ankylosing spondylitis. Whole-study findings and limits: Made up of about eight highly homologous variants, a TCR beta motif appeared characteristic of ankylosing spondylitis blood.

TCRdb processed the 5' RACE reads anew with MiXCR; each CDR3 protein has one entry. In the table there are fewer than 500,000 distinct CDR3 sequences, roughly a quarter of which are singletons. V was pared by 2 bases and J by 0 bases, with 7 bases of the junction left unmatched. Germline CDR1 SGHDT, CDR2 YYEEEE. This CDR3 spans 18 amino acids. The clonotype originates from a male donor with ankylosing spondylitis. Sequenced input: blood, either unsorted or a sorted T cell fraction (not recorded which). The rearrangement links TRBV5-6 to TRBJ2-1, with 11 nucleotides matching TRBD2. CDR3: CASSLRLAGGSSYNEQFF. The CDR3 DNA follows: TGTGCCAGCAGCTTAAGGCTAGCGGGAGGCTCCTCCTACAATGAGCAGTTCTTC.